A single sample is the source of the 25 T cell receptor beta chains below, sequenced in a study of T-cell reconstitution after alpha-beta-depleted transplantation in children. TCRbeta library construction was performed incorporating unique molecular identifiers. Using its own MiXCR run on the PCR reads, TCRdb lists one record per CDR3 protein. The data contain some 110,000 distinct CDR3 sequences, about 9.3% of them seen just once; the ten biggest clones take up less than 45%. Here the sequenced sample was PBMCs, taken before TCRalphabeta/CD19-depleted stem cell transplant. These receptor sequences come from a boy aged 2 to 10 with acute lymphoblastic leukemia, due to receive a stem cell transplant.

This clonotype occurred a few times. The chain joins TRBV6-1 to TRBJ2-5, with 9 nucleotides matching TRBD2. V dropped 8 bases and J dropped 6; count of bases not matched to a gene: 10. Looked up from germline, CDR1 is MNHNS and CDR2 is SASEGT. The CDR3 sequence is 14 residues long. CDR3 DNA sequence: TGTGCCAGCTGGGCGGGAGGGCCCCCCCAGACCCAGTACTTC. It codes for CASWAGGPPQTQYF.

This clonotype was observed a few times. V usage is TRBV6-1 and J usage is TRBJ2-7, with D hard to call. V lost 6 bases and J 3 bases, leaving 12 bases between the germline ends. CDR3 length: 13 residues. The V gene's germline CDR1 is MNHNS and CDR2 SASEGT. CDR3 DNA sequence: TGTGCCAGCAGGAATGGGCCAAACTACGAGCAGTACTTC. This translates into CASRNGPNYEQYF.

In its sample, this clonotype was seen a few times. This chain connects TRBV6-5 to TRBJ1-2; no reliable D call. The CDR3 runs 14 residues. Germline CDR1 MNHEY, CDR2 SVGAGI. Trimming stripped 2 bases from V and 3 bases from J, with 10 bases between. CDR3 sequence reads: CASSYGTSHYGYTF. The CDR3 DNA sequence: TGTGCCAGCAGTTACGGAACCTCCCACTATGGCTACACCTTC.

J is TRBJ2-1 and V is TRBV4-2; 7 bases align to TRBD2. Germline-derived CDR1 and CDR2 are LGHNA and YNFKEQ. J was trimmed by 5 bases and V by 3 bases; bases with no gene match: 13. CDR3 length: 17 amino acids. The CDR3 DNA reads as TGTGCCAGCAGCCATCTCCGAACTGGGCTAGCGGACAATGAGCAGTTCTTC. It yields the protein CASSHLRTGLADNEQFF.

The chain is built from TRBV25-1 and TRBJ1-1; perhaps TRBD1 as D (6 bases). Between the trimmed V and J ends, which lost 5 bases and 1 base, there was a span of 17 bases. The germline V gene encodes CDR1 MGHDK and CDR2 SYGVNS. The CDR3 spans 16 residues. The CDR3 DNA reads TGTGCCAGCAGTCCTGAAGGGGGGGTTCGGAACACTGAAGCTTTCTTT. Residues: CASSPEGGVRNTEAFF.

The chain joins TRBV5-5 to TRBJ2-7, with D unclear. CDR1 SGHKS and CDR2 YYEKEE come from the germline V gene (reference sequence). V shed 2 bases and J shed 2 bases, with 14 bases lying between them. The CDR3 has 15 amino acids. The CDR3 sequence is CASSLGIFGTYEQYF. In DNA form, the CDR3 reads TGTGCCAGCAGCTTAGGCATTTTTGGGACCTACGAGCAGTACTTC.

The V gene is TRBV14, the J gene TRBJ1-3, with a weak D call TRBD1 (5 bases). This CDR3 contains 16 residues. Deletions cut 0 bases from V and 0 bases from J, with 9 bases between. The germline V gene encodes CDR1 SGHDN and CDR2 FVKESK. In DNA, the CDR3 is TGTGCCAGCAGCCAAGACAGGGCCGCCTCTGGAAACACCATATATTTT. It is translated as CASSQDRAASGNTIYF.

This sequence joins TRBV12-3 or TRBV12-4 and TRBJ2-1, with 9 bases that match TRBD1. The V gene end was trimmed by 1 base and the J gene end by 7 bases; junction bases not matched to a gene: 8. The CDR3 contains 16 residues. CDR3 residues: CASSLGGGTGLNEQFF. DNA for the CDR3: TGTGCCAGCAGTTTAGGCGGAGGGACAGGGTTGAATGAGCAGTTCTTC.

This chain links TRBV6-5 with TRBJ2-1; a possible D gene is TRBD1 (5 bases). The germline V and J ends were trimmed by 0 bases and 0 bases, with 12 bases remaining between them. Germline V gene data show CDR1 as MNHEY and CDR2 as SVGAGI. CDR3 length: 17 residues. CDR3 protein: CASSYSWGRSSYNEQFF. The DNA of the CDR3 is TGTGCCAGCAGTTACTCTTGGGGCCGAAGCTCCTACAATGAGCAGTTCTTC.

This clonotype has only a few counts. CDR3 sequence: CSALGTSSYNEQFF. In DNA, the CDR3 is TGCAGTGCTCTCGGGACTAGCTCCTACAATGAGCAGTTCTTC. The genes are TRBV20-1 and TRBJ2-1; 8 positions match TRBD2. This CDR3 region has 14 residues. V shed 5 bases, J shed 0 bases, and the junction held 3 bases outside the gene matches. Germline V gene data show CDR1 as DFQATT and CDR2 as SNEGSKA (reference sequence).

The J gene is TRBJ2-1, the V gene TRBV6-1, with TRBD2 identical over 9 bases. The CDR3 runs 17 residues. Germline V gene lookup returns CDR1 MNHNS and CDR2 SASEGT. Losses at the gene ends were 9 bases for V and 5 bases for J; bases not matched to a gene: 17. This CDR3 is CARRRGTSPSPDNEQFF. CDR3 bases: TGTGCCAGAAGAAGGGGGACTAGCCCGTCCCCCGACAATGAGCAGTTCTTC.

This clonotype showed up just once. This sequence joins TRBV30 and TRBJ2-7, with D possibly matching TRBD2 (5 bases). Trimming stripped 4 bases from V and 3 bases from J, with 16 bases between. Germline lookup yields CDR1 GTSNPN and CDR2 SVGIG (reference sequence). CDR3 length: 14 residues. The CDR3 here is CAWNAGRSGYEQYF. The CDR3 DNA is TGTGCCTGGAATGCGGGTCGAAGCGGCTACGAGCAGTACTTC.

This clonotype was observed a few times. This rearrangement joins TRBV12-3 or TRBV12-4 to TRBJ1-1; 8 bases are a match to TRBD1. V trimming: 8 bases; J trimming: 2 bases; junction bases outside the gene matches: 16. The CDR3 is 17 residues long. CDR3 loop: CASRTTRDRPLNTEAFF. DNA of the CDR3: TGTGCCAGCCGCACCACCCGGGACAGGCCTTTAAACACTGAAGCTTTCTTT.

This clonotype was detected a few times. The rearrangement joins TRBV3-1 to TRBJ1-2; 7 bases fit TRBD1. Germline V gives CDR1 LGHDT, CDR2 YNNKEL (reference sequence). After removal of 11 bases from V and 0 bases from J, the junction contained 21 bases not matched to a gene. The CDR3 covers 18 residues. This CDR3 is CAFSTGTANGAANYGYTF. The CDR3 nucleotides read TGTGCCTTCAGTACCGGGACAGCCAACGGTGCAGCTAACTATGGCTACACCTTC.

This clonotype was seen a handful of times. The chain uses TRBV5-1 and TRBJ1-1; D might be TRBD1 (5 bases). This CDR3 comprises 15 residues. The V end lost 2 bases, the J end lost 1 base, and 12 bases lay between the germline ends. Per germline, CDR1 SGHRS and CDR2 YFSETQ. The CDR3 loop is CASSFGGGPNTEAFF. In DNA form, the CDR3 reads TGCGCCAGCAGCTTCGGCGGGGGACCGAACACTGAAGCTTTCTTT.

This clonotype was observed many times. In nucleotides, the CDR3 is TGTGCCAGCAGCCAACGTAACTACGGAGATACGCAGTATTTT. This translates into CASSQRNYGDTQYF. The chain employs TRBV3-1 and TRBJ2-3; D gene unclear. Germline loops: CDR1 LGHDT, CDR2 YNNKEL (reference sequence). The CDR3 runs to 14 residues. The V and J ends lost 2 bases and 5 bases respectively, with 11 bases between them.

This clonotype was seen ten or more times. The V and J genes are TRBV5-1 and TRBJ2-2; D may be TRBD1 or TRBD2 (5 bases each). This CDR3 has 14 amino acids. The V gene lost 3 bases and the J gene lost 4 bases, with 10 bases spanning the gap. CDR1 and CDR2 from the germline V gene are SGHRS and YFSETQ. This CDR3 is CASSSRGPTGELFF. CDR3 sequence (DNA): TGCGCCAGCAGCTCCCGGGGCCCCACCGGGGAGCTGTTTTTT.

This clonotype was found a few times. V is TRBV5-5 and J is TRBJ2-1; tentative D call: TRBD1 (5 bases). Deletions cut 2 bases from V and 8 bases from J, with 14 bases between. CDR1 and CDR2 from the germline V gene are SGHKS and YYEKEE (reference sequence). This CDR3 is 14 amino acids long. The CDR3 protein is CASSLGVPVDEQFF. As DNA, the CDR3 is TGTGCCAGCAGCTTAGGGGTCCCCGTGGATGAGCAGTTCTTC.

This clonotype has just a few counts. The chain employs TRBV7-6 and TRBJ1-6; D is possibly TRBD1 (5 bases). The CDR3 loop spans 15 amino acids. V lost 5 bases, J lost 9 bases, and 17 bases lay in between. The V gene's germline CDR1 is SGHVS and CDR2 FNYEAQ. The CDR3 region is CASSARDRGGSPLHF. CDR3 bases: TGTGCCAGCAGCGCCAGGGACCGCGGGGGTTCACCCCTCCACTTT.

CDR3 region: CSARGQGSYNEQFF. In DNA form, the CDR3 reads TGCAGTGCTAGAGGACAGGGGTCCTACAATGAGCAGTTCTTC. V gene TRBV20-1 combines with J gene TRBJ2-1, with 8 bases lining up with TRBD1. The CDR3 is made up of 14 amino acids. The J segment lost 1 base and the V segment lost 1 base, leaving 0 bases of the junction unmatched. The germline V gene has CDR1 DFQATT and CDR2 SNEGSKA (reference sequence).

This clonotype was picked up a small number of times. V is TRBV29-1 and J is TRBJ2-1, with 14 bases identical to TRBD2. CDR3 size: 17 residues. The junction had 8 bases not matched to a gene; V was cut back by 6 bases and J by 1 base. Germline V gene data show CDR1 as SQVTM and CDR2 as ANQGSEA. CDR3 coding DNA: TGCAGCGTGGCTGGACTAGCGGGGGGACTATCCTACAATGAGCAGTTCTTC. This codes for CSVAGLAGGLSYNEQFF.

The sample holds a few counts of this clonotype. The rearrangement joins TRBV5-1 to TRBJ2-1, with D perhaps TRBD1 (6 bases). The V and J ends lost 2 bases and 7 bases respectively, with 28 bases between them. CDR3 length: 19 amino acids. Germline values: CDR1 SGHRS, CDR2 YFSETQ. The CDR3 DNA follows: TGCGCCAGCAGCTTAACCTTGACAGGCGTGGCTGGGATAGTGAATGAGCAGTTCTTC. It translates to CASSLTLTGVAGIVNEQFF.

This chain connects TRBV7-3 to TRBJ2-3, with 12 bases fitting TRBD2. The germline CDR1 and CDR2 sequences are SGHTA and FQGTGA. V lost 1 base and J lost 1; bases outside the gene matches: 6. The CDR3 runs 18 residues. In DNA form, the CDR3 reads TGTGCCAGCAGCTTAAAAGGGCTAGCGGGAGGGGGCACAGATACGCAGTATTTT. Its protein is CASSLKGLAGGGTDTQYF.

The V gene is TRBV7-9, the J gene TRBJ1-5; D perhaps matches TRBD1 (5 bases). Germline CDR1 SEHNR, CDR2 FQNEAQ (reference sequence). V lost 5 bases, J lost 0 bases, and 17 bases lay in between. This CDR3 has 17 residues. The CDR3 DNA sequence: TGTGCCAGCAGCGACAGTCGGAGGGAGTATAGCAATCAGCCCCAGCATTTT. Translating it yields CASSDSRREYSNQPQHF.

This chain links TRBV6-5 with TRBJ2-3; D is unclear. Per germline, CDR1 MNHEY and CDR2 SVGAGI. The CDR3 extends over 14 amino acids. Trimming cost V 0 bases and J 1 base, with 5 bases left between them. The CDR3 bases are TGTGCCAGCAGTTACTCGGGCGGCACAGATACGCAGTATTTT. Its protein product is CASSYSGGTDTQYF.